A selection of T cell receptor beta chains follows, all from one sample in a study of blood T cell repertoires in COVID-19. Data came from immunoSEQ multiplex PCR; TCRdb stores just in-frame clones and leaves some out. Of under 200,000 clones listed, over 80% are singletons. Sample: peripheral blood. These receptors all come from a woman younger than 45 with acute or convalescent COVID-19. The CDR3 runs from the conserved cysteine through the conserved F or W. The order of the fields is D gene, CDR3 length, clone size, J gene, V gene, CDR3 protein, CDR3 DNA. D genes are given only for firm matches. Expanded clones are given a class, and other clones once, few, many or no size at all.

>.|15|.|TRBJ1-2|TRBV28
CASSPIIGGAAGYTF
TGTGCCAGCAGTCCCATAATCGGGGGGGCTGCTGGCTACACCTTC
>TRBD1|15|.|TRBJ1-2|TRBV9
CASTLGAGGRDGYTF
TGTGCCAGCACCTTGGGGGCAGGGGGCCGGGATGGCTACACCTTC
>TRBD2|15|once|TRBJ2-7|TRBV7-2
CASSPVAGGAYEQYF
TGTGCCAGCAGCCCAGTAGCGGGGGGAGCCTACGAGCAGTACTTC
>.|15|.|TRBJ2-3|TRBV18
CASSPLAGTTDTQYF
TGTGCCAGCTCACCTCTTGCGGGGACCACAGATACGCAGTATTTT
>.|11|few|TRBJ1-2|TRBV19
CASHGNYGYTF
TGTGCCAGTCACGGTAACTATGGCTACACCTTC
>TRBD1|15|few|TRBJ1-2|TRBV10-2
CASSGDRRPGDGYTF
TGCGCCAGCAGTGGGGACAGGCGACCTGGGGATGGCTACACCTTC
>TRBD1|15|once|TRBJ2-3|TRBV28
CASSLQGARTDTQYF
TGTGCCAGCAGTTTGCAGGGGGCGCGCACAGATACGCAGTATTTT
>TRBD1|14|once|TRBJ1-6|TRBV30
CAWSTGQNNSPLHF
TGTGCCTGGAGCACGGGACAGAATAATTCACCCCTCCACTTT
>.|16|.|TRBJ1-4|TRBV5-6
CASSLGAFTTNEKLFF
TGTGCCAGCAGCTTGGGAGCATTTACAACTAATGAAAAACTGTTTTTT
>.|13|.|TRBJ1-2|TRBV12-3/TRBV12-4
CASSLQGNYGYTF
TGTGCCAGCAGTTTACAGGGAAACTATGGCTACACCTTC
>.|14|.|TRBJ1-4|TRBV28
CASSLGGLGEKLFF
TGTGCCAGCAGTTTGGGGGGTTTAGGTGAAAAACTGTTTTTT
>.|13|.|TRBJ1-4|TRBV7-2
CASSSYHAEKLFF
TGTGCCAGCAGCTCCTACCACGCAGAAAAACTGTTTTTT
>TRBD1|15|.|TRBJ2-7|TRBV5-6
CASSWGTGGVYEQYF
TGTGCCAGCAGCTGGGGGACAGGGGGTGTCTACGAGCAGTACTTC
>.|15|.|TRBJ2-7|TRBV7-8
CASSDPPTGAYEQYF
TGTGCCAGCAGCGACCCGCCGACAGGAGCCTACGAGCAGTACTTC
>.|14|.|TRBJ2-5|TRBV9
CASSVGQVQGTQYF
TGTGCCAGCAGCGTAGGGCAGGTTCAGGGGACCCAGTACTTC
>.|14|.|TRBJ1-3|TRBV3-1/TRBV3-2
CASSPTVTGNTIYF
TGTGCCAGCAGCCCGACAGTTACTGGAAACACCATATATTTT
>.|14|.|TRBJ1-2|TRBV27
CASSTIPPNYGYTF
TGTGCCAGCAGCACTATTCCCCCGAACTATGGCTACACCTTC
>.|13|once|TRBJ2-7|TRBV28
CASSVRGTYEQYF
TGTGCCAGCAGTGTCCGGGGGACCTACGAGCAGTACTTC
>TRBD1|16|.|TRBJ1-2|TRBV15
CATSRDGTGSGYGYTF
TGTGCCACCAGCAGAGATGGGACAGGGTCGGGCTATGGCTACACCTTC